These 12 T cell receptor beta chains were all obtained from the same sample, sequenced in a study of Ad26.COV2.S vaccination and SARS-CoV-2 variants. Profiled with immunoSEQ multiplex PCR; TCRdb holds only in-frame clones, not every one. The sample yields about 400,000 clones, approximately 91% seen once. Treatment denoted: approximately 18 received Ad26.COV2.S at low or high dose, single or two shots; about 5 received placebo; per-sample allocation not given. It was on day 63 after the first vaccine or placebo injection that samples were taken. The sequences come from peripheral blood, collected in a trial of Ad26.COV2.S vaccine versus placebo. These receptors all stem from a person aged 18-60 years who received the Ad26.COV2.S COVID-19 vaccine or a placebo.

The chain carries TRBV6-6 and TRBJ1-3; no clear D. This CDR3 has 15 residues. The germline V gene has CDR1 MNHNY and CDR2 SVGAGI (reference sequence). The V and J ends lost 2 bases and 0 bases respectively, with 8 bases between them. CDR3 region: CASSYVPASGNTIYF. The CDR3 DNA reads as TGTGCCAGCAGTTACGTCCCTGCCTCTGGAAACACCATATATTTT.

The count of this clone is one. This rearrangement joins TRBV18 to TRBJ1-1; no clear D gene. Germline-derived CDR1 and CDR2 are KGHSH and LQKENI. The CDR3 has 13 residues. V was pared by 3 bases and J by 4 bases, with 9 bases between. This CDR3 is CASSPEKATEAFF. DNA of the CDR3: TGTGCCAGCTCACCTGAAAAAGCCACTGAAGCTTTCTTT.

J is TRBJ1-4 and V is TRBV12-3 or TRBV12-4; TRBD1 might be the D (5 bases). V lost 6 bases and J lost 7, with 9 bases in between. CDR3 length equals 12 residues. Here the CDR3 DNA reads TGTGCCAGCAGGGGGCAAGCTGAAAAACTGTTTTTT. It yields the protein CASRGQAEKLFF.

The genes are TRBV4-2 and TRBJ2-1; D perhaps matches TRBD1 (5 bases). The ends were cut back, 0 bases at V and 2 bases at J, with 14 bases in the middle. Germline CDR1 and CDR2: LGHNA and YNFKEQ. CDR3 length equals 17 residues. CDR3 coding DNA: TGTGCCAGCAGCCAAGATGAGGCAGGGTTGGCCTACAATGAGCAGTTCTTC. Its translation is CASSQDEAGLAYNEQFF.

The chain carries TRBV5-6 and TRBJ2-1; tentatively, D is TRBD1 or TRBD2 (5 bases each). The V gene lost 4 bases and the J gene lost 2 bases, with 16 bases spanning the gap. The CDR3 sequence is 16 residues long. Germline CDR1 reads SGHDT; CDR2 reads YYEEEE. The CDR3 nucleotides read TGTGCCAGCAGCCAAAGGGACCTCGGGACCTACAATGAGCAGTTCTTC. Its protein product is CASSQRDLGTYNEQFF.

The DNA of the CDR3 is TGTGCCAGCTCAGGGACAGGGTGGAATGAGCAGTTCTTC. Protein: CASSGTGWNEQFF. The chain couples TRBV18 to TRBJ2-1; TRBD1 aligns across 9 bases. This CDR3 has 13 amino acids. The germline V gene has CDR1 KGHSH and CDR2 LQKENI. The V and J ends lost 5 bases and 7 bases, in that order; junction bases with no gene match: 3. The entire variable domain, with the rest obtained from reference TRBV18 and TRBJ2-1, is as follows: NAGVMQNPRHLVRRRGQEARLRCSPMKGHSHVYWYRQLPEEGLKFMVYLQKENIIDESGMPKERFSAEFPKEGPSILRIQQVVRGDSAAYFCASSGTGWNEQFFGPGTRLTVL.

The CDR3 coding sequence is TGTGCCAGCAGCCAGCTAGCGGGAGACAGAAACGAGCAGTACTTC. Its protein is CASSQLAGDRNEQYF. V is TRBV11-2 and J is TRBJ2-7, with 10 bases matching TRBD2. Trimming took 5 bases from V and 5 from J; bases not matched to a gene: 9. Germline CDR1 is SGHAT and CDR2 is FQNNGV. There are 15 residues in the CDR3.

The chain is built from TRBV15 and TRBJ2-6, with TRBD2 as a possible D gene (5 bases). Germline V CDR1 and CDR2: LNHNV, YYDKDF (reference sequence). The germline V and J ends were trimmed by 0 bases and 2 bases, with 17 bases remaining between them. This CDR3 has 19 residues. The CDR3 loop reads CATSRDMMGAGAGANVLTF. DNA of the CDR3: TGTGCCACCAGCAGAGATATGATGGGTGCGGGTGCTGGGGCCAACGTCCTGACTTTC.

This clone was counted once. The gene calls are TRBV10-3 and TRBJ2-2; possibly TRBD2 for D (5 bases). The germline V and J ends were trimmed by 11 bases and 7 bases, with 11 bases remaining between them. The CDR3 has 11 residues. Germline CDR1 reads ENHRY; CDR2 reads SYGVKD. CDR3 nucleotide sequence: TGTGCCGCGCAGGAGGACGGGGAGCTGTTTTTT. Translating gives CAAQEDGELFF.

This clone appeared a few times. The chain is built from TRBV6-5 and TRBJ2-1; no reliable D call. The germline CDR1 and CDR2 sequences are MNHEY and SVGAGI. The CDR3 runs to 15 residues. V was clipped by 2 bases and J by 3 bases, with 11 bases between them. This chain's CDR3 is CASSYGATSYNEQFF. CDR3 nucleotide sequence: TGTGCCAGCAGTTACGGAGCGACGAGCTACAATGAGCAGTTCTTC.

In this sample, this clone turned up once. This chain uses TRBV5-6 with TRBJ2-2; 13 nucleotides agree with TRBD2. With 3 bases clipped from V and 4 bases from J, the junction kept 6 bases outside the gene matches. CDR1 is SGHDT and CDR2 is YYEEEE in the germline V gene. CDR3 length: 17 residues. In DNA, the CDR3 is TGTGCCAGCAGCTGGGGGACTAGCGGGACCGGCACCGGGGAGCTGTTTTTT. It yields the protein CASSWGTSGTGTGELFF.

V is TRBV2 and J is TRBJ2-5; possible D gene TRBD1, 6 bases. Germline assignment: CDR1 SNHLY and CDR2 FYNNEI. Trimming took off 11 bases at V and 1 base at J, with 14 bases between the two ends. The CDR3 is 13 amino acids. The CDR3 nucleotides read TGTGCCGGGGGACGGGACATCCAAGAGACCCAGTACTTC. The encoded protein is CAGGRDIQETQYF. The variable domain in full, with the rest retrieved from reference TRBV2 and TRBJ2-5, is EPEVTQTPSHQVTQMGQEVILRCVPISNHLYFYWYRQILGQKVEFLVSFYNNEISEKSEIFDDQFSVERPDGSNFTLKIRSTKLEDSAMYFCAGGRDIQETQYFGPGTRLLVL.